These 28 T cell receptor beta chains came from one sample sequenced in a study of blood T cell repertoires in COVID-19. Libraries were prepared by immunoSEQ multiplex PCR; TCRdb keeps only in-frame clonotypes and omits some of them. The table lists fewer than 300,000 clones, around 90% of them singletons, with just under 9.5% in the top ten. The sequenced material came from peripheral blood. The receptors come from a man aged 18 to 29 with active or convalescent COVID-19.

This chain joins TRBV5-1 and TRBJ2-7, with 8 positions matching TRBD2. The CDR3 runs to 15 residues. The germline V gene has CDR1 SGHRS and CDR2 YFSETQ. Trimming removed 4 bases from V and 2 bases from J; junction bases left unmatched: 8. This CDR3 reads CASSPGRARPYEQYF. For the CDR3, the DNA is TGCGCCAGCAGCCCCGGGAGGGCCCGACCCTACGAGCAGTACTTC.

The chain joins TRBV13 to TRBJ1-2; 10 nucleotides agree with TRBD1. This CDR3 is 12 amino acids long. The V and J ends lost 5 bases and 6 bases, in that order; junction bases with no gene match: 0. The germline CDR1 and CDR2 sequences are PRHDT and FYEKMQ (reference sequence). The CDR3 nucleotides read TGTGCCAGCAGCGGGACAGGGGATGGCTACACCTTC. This encodes CASSGTGDGYTF.

The genes are TRBV12-5 and TRBJ2-1; 12 bases agree with TRBD2. In germline, CDR1 is LGHNT, CDR2 FRNRAP. The CDR3 runs to 19 residues. V shed 5 bases and J 2 bases; nucleotides not matched to a gene: 13. This CDR3 reads CASGPNPGTSGLAYNEQFF. The CDR3, as DNA: TGTGCTAGTGGTCCAAACCCGGGGACTAGCGGGTTAGCCTACAATGAGCAGTTCTTC.

In its sample, this clone was seen once. The chain uses TRBV5-1 and TRBJ2-5; TRBD1 aligns across 9 bases. Germline V CDR1 and CDR2: SGHRS, YFSETQ. This CDR3 region has 13 residues. J lost 5 bases, V lost 2 bases, and 1 base had no gene match. CDR3 nucleotides: TGCGCCAGCAGCTTTGGACAGGGGGAGACCCAGTACTTC. Protein: CASSFGQGETQYF. The full variable domain, completed using reference TRBV5-1 and TRBJ2-5, is KAGVTQTPRYLIKTRGQQVTLSCSPISGHRSVSWYQQTPGQGLQFLFEYFSETQRNKGNFPGRFSGRQFSNSRSEMNVSTLELGDSALYLCASSFGQGETQYFGPGTRLLVL.

This chain uses TRBV27 with TRBJ1-5; a weak D match, TRBD1 (5 bases). This CDR3 spans 17 amino acids. Looked up from germline, CDR1 is MNHEY and CDR2 is SMNVEV (reference sequence). Trimming removed 6 bases at V and 3 bases at J, with 21 bases between. The CDR3 sequence is CASSPLQGVLLNQPQHF. The CDR3 nucleotides read TGTGCCAGCAGCCCCCTCCAGGGCGTCCTCCTCAATCAGCCCCAGCATTTT.

The V gene is TRBV12-5, the J gene TRBJ2-5; D possibly corresponds to TRBD1 (5 bases). The CDR3 consists of 13 residues. CDR1 and CDR2 from the germline V gene are LGHNT and FRNRAP. V gave up 1 base and J gave up 3 bases, with 6 bases separating them. This chain's CDR3 is CASGLGREETQYF. The CDR3 region has the DNA TGTGCTAGTGGTTTGGGCAGGGAAGAGACCCAGTACTTC.

This chain uses TRBV19 with TRBJ2-5; weak D call: TRBD2 (6 bases). The CDR3 has 14 amino acids. V dropped 6 bases and J dropped 2 bases, with 13 bases sitting between them. Germline V gene sequence: CDR1 LNHDA, CDR2 SQIVND (reference sequence). This CDR3 reads CASRRVGGQETQYF. The DNA of the CDR3 is TGTGCCAGTAGGCGGGTGGGGGGACAAGAGACCCAGTACTTC.

This clone was counted a few times. The sample carries other DNA sequences with the same CDR3. V is TRBV5-1 and J is TRBJ1-5; TRBD1 agrees at 7 bases. Germline loops: CDR1 SGHRS, CDR2 YFSETQ. The CDR3 consists of 15 residues. The V and J ends lost 0 bases and 1 base, in that order; junction bases with no gene match: 1. The CDR3 sequence: CASSLGQGSNQPQHF. The DNA for the CDR3 is TGCGCCAGCAGCTTGGGACAGGGCAGCAATCAGCCCCAGCATTTT. Combining the CDR3 with reference TRBV5-1 and TRBJ1-5 gives the whole variable domain KAGVTQTPRYLIKTRGQQVTLSCSPISGHRSVSWYQQTPGQGLQFLFEYFSETQRNKGNFPGRFSGRQFSNSRSEMNVSTLELGDSALYLCASSLGQGSNQPQHFGDGTRLSIL.

The chain is built from TRBV5-1 and TRBJ2-1, with a weak D call TRBD2 (6 bases). The CDR3 is made up of 16 amino acids. Germline V lookup: CDR1 SGHRS, CDR2 YFSETQ. Trimming removed 0 bases from V and 2 bases from J, with 12 bases in between. DNA for the CDR3: TGCGCCAGCAGCTTGGCATTAGCGGACCCCTACAATGAGCAGTTCTTC. Its protein product is CASSLALADPYNEQFF.

The chain uses TRBV7-3 and TRBJ2-2, with TRBD2 matching 12 bases. With V trimmed by 3 bases and J by 7 bases, 3 bases remained unmatched. The germline V gene has CDR1 SGHTA and CDR2 FQGTGA. This CDR3 has 15 amino acids. CDR3 coding DNA: TGTGCCAGCAGCTTGACTAGCGGGGGCTACGGGGAGCTGTTTTTT. It translates to CASSLTSGGYGELFF.

The chain carries TRBV9 and TRBJ2-5, with TRBD2 matching over 12 bases. CDR1 and CDR2 from the germline V gene are SGDLS and YYNGEE. With V trimmed by 4 bases and J by 5 bases, 6 bases remained unmatched. This CDR3 has 15 amino acids. This chain's CDR3 is CASSTASGGAETQYF. The CDR3 region has the DNA TGTGCCAGCAGCACGGCTAGCGGGGGGGCGGAGACCCAGTACTTC.

The chain has TRBV3-1 (or the pseudogene TRBV3-2) and TRBJ2-7, with D perhaps TRBD2 (6 bases). V was shortened by 1 base and J by 1 base, with 11 bases between the two germline ends. CDR3 length: 15 amino acids. The V gene's germline CDR1 is LGHDT and CDR2 YNNKEL (reference sequence). The CDR3 DNA sequence: TGTGCCAGCAGCCAAGGTGGGGGGAGGTCCTACGAGCAGTACTTC. Residues: CASSQGGGRSYEQYF.

V gene TRBV28 combines with J gene TRBJ1-2; 7 positions match TRBD1. Germline assignment: CDR1 MDHEN and CDR2 SYDVKM. Germline trimming cut 6 bases from V and 4 bases from J; bases unmatched to any gene: 8. The CDR3 is made up of 14 amino acids. The CDR3 protein is CASRPTGKIYGYTF. DNA of the CDR3: TGTGCCAGCAGACCGACAGGGAAGATCTATGGCTACACCTTC.

The chain combines TRBV5-1 with TRBJ2-6; 9 bases align to TRBD1. The CDR3 runs 18 residues. Trimming at V came to 0 bases and at J to 3 bases, leaving 7 bases not matched to a gene. Germline-derived CDR1 and CDR2 are SGHRS and YFSETQ. CDR3 sequence (DNA): TGCGCCAGCAGCTTGGTTGCACAGGGGGCGCTTGGGGCCAACGTCCTGACTTTC. Amino acid sequence: CASSLVAQGALGANVLTF.

The chain couples TRBV5-6 to TRBJ1-6; D ambiguous. V gave up 0 bases and J gave up 8 bases, with 9 bases separating them. The CDR3 is 14 amino acids. CDR1 and CDR2 from the germline V gene are SGHDT and YYEEEE. The CDR3 protein is CASSLVAADSPLHF. The CDR3 DNA is TGTGCCAGCAGCTTGGTGGCAGCGGATTCACCCCTCCACTTT.

The chain carries TRBV28 and TRBJ1-5; unclear D gene. With 5 bases removed from V and 6 bases from J, the gap between germline ends came to 17 bases. Germline V gene lookup returns CDR1 MDHEN and CDR2 SYDVKM. This CDR3 spans 15 amino acids. The CDR3 here is CASSNRDSHFQPQHF. The CDR3, as DNA: TGTGCCAGCAGTAATCGGGATTCGCATTTTCAGCCCCAGCATTTT.

V gene TRBV15 combines with J gene TRBJ2-7; 8 nucleotides match TRBD1. The CDR3 length is 14 residues. The trim removed 4 bases at V and 5 bases at J, leaving 7 bases unmatched. Germline V gives CDR1 LNHNV, CDR2 YYDKDF (reference sequence). The CDR3 loop reads CATSTPQGADEQYF. The CDR3 DNA reads as TGTGCCACCAGCACACCCCAGGGGGCCGACGAGCAGTACTTC.

This clone has a count of ten or more. This chain uses TRBV5-6 with TRBJ2-7; D ambiguous. This CDR3 spans 15 amino acids. V gave up 0 bases and J gave up 0 bases, with 10 bases separating them. CDR1 SGHDT and CDR2 YYEEEE come from the germline V gene. Here the CDR3 DNA reads TGTGCCAGCAGCTTGGGTCCAGAAAGCTCCTACGAGCAGTACTTC. It codes for CASSLGPESSYEQYF.

V and J are TRBV9 and TRBJ2-5; 9 nucleotides align to TRBD1. This CDR3 is built from 16 residues. V shed 3 bases and J 5 bases; nucleotides not matched to a gene: 11. Germline CDR1 SGDLS, CDR2 YYNGEE. The CDR3 region is CASSAKTGGGLETQYF. The DNA of the CDR3 is TGTGCCAGCAGCGCTAAGACAGGGGGTGGGCTTGAGACCCAGTACTTC.

CDR3 bases: TGTGCCAGCAGCCACCTACAGGGTTCGGGTGGCTACACCTTC. Amino acids: CASSHLQGSGGYTF. The chain joins TRBV3-1 (or the pseudogene TRBV3-2) to TRBJ1-2; D perhaps matches TRBD1 (6 bases). The germline CDR1 and CDR2 sequences are LGHDT and YNNKEL (reference sequence). V gave up 3 bases and J gave up 7 bases, with 15 bases separating them. The CDR3 spans 14 residues.

V and J are TRBV15 and TRBJ2-7; 10 positions agree with TRBD2. From germline, CDR1 is LNHNV and CDR2 YYDKDF (reference sequence). Trimming at V came to 0 bases and at J to 0 bases, leaving 5 bases not matched to a gene. CDR3 length: 17 amino acids. The CDR3: CATSRDRTSGSSYEQYF. In DNA form, the CDR3 reads TGTGCCACCAGCAGAGATCGGACTAGCGGAAGCTCCTACGAGCAGTACTTC.

This rearrangement joins TRBV29-1 to TRBJ2-6, with D unresolved. Germline CDR1 reads SQVTM; CDR2 reads ANQGSEA. V lost 7 bases and J 1 base, leaving 8 bases between the germline ends. The CDR3 has 13 residues. The CDR3 sequence is CSASGSGANVLTF. CDR3 in DNA: TGCAGCGCCTCAGGTTCTGGGGCCAACGTCCTGACTTTC. Using reference TRBV29-1 and TRBJ2-6 for the parts outside the CDR3, the full variable domain is SAVISQKPSRDICQRGTSLTIQCQVDSQVTMMFWYRQQPGQSLTLIATANQGSEATYESGFVIDKFPISRPNLTFSTLTVSNMSPEDSSIYLCSASGSGANVLTFGAGSRLTVL.

This clone was picked up one time. V usage is TRBV5-5 and J usage is TRBJ1-5; no clear D. Trimming stripped 1 base from V and 6 bases from J, with 14 bases between. This CDR3 comprises 15 residues. CDR1 is SGHKS, CDR2 YYEKEE, per germline (reference sequence). The CDR3 DNA is TGTGCCAGCAGCTTGACTCAGAGGGCTACTCAGCCCCAGCATTTT. It specifies CASSLTQRATQPQHF.

This clone was seen only once. DNA of the CDR3: TGTGCCAGCAGCCCTGACAGGACTCAAACAGATACGCAGTATTTT. This codes for CASSPDRTQTDTQYF. The V call is TRBV7-2, the J call TRBJ2-3, with D perhaps TRBD1 (6 bases). Germline V gene data show CDR1 as SGHTA and CDR2 as FQGNSA. V was clipped by 5 bases and J by 3 bases, with 15 bases between them. The CDR3 consists of 15 residues.

A few counts support this clone. The gene calls are TRBV4-1 and TRBJ1-5, with TRBD1 identical over 7 bases. Germline CDR1 MGHRA, CDR2 YSYEKL. The V and J ends lost 0 bases and 3 bases, in that order; junction bases with no gene match: 5. There are 16 residues in the CDR3. The CDR3 here is CASSQDLGQVNQPQHF. DNA of the CDR3: TGCGCCAGCAGCCAAGATCTTGGACAGGTCAATCAGCCCCAGCATTTT.

The rearrangement uses TRBV3-1 (or the pseudogene TRBV3-2) and TRBJ1-2, with D hard to call. The germline V gene has CDR1 LGHDT and CDR2 YNNKEL (reference sequence). The V and J ends lost 4 bases and 4 bases respectively, with 13 bases between them. The CDR3 contains 14 residues. This CDR3 reads CASSLGARGYGYTF. DNA for the CDR3: TGTGCCAGCAGCCTAGGAGCTCGGGGCTATGGCTACACCTTC.

The gene calls are TRBV3-1 (or the pseudogene TRBV3-2) and TRBJ1-1; D is perhaps TRBD1 (6 bases). V gave up 4 bases and J gave up 1 base, with 7 bases separating them. The length of the CDR3 is 13 residues. Per germline, CDR1 LGHDT and CDR2 YNNKEL (reference sequence). DNA of the CDR3: TGTGCCAGCAGCCGACAGGAGAACACTGAAGCTTTCTTT. This encodes CASSRQENTEAFF.

This chain uses TRBV6-6 with TRBJ1-1; D is unresolved. Germline V CDR1 and CDR2: MNHNY, SVGAGI (reference sequence). The CDR3 spans 15 residues. V gave up 2 bases and J gave up 2 bases, with 12 bases separating them. DNA for the CDR3: TGTGCCAGCAGTTACGTGGCTTTGCAAAACACTGAAGCTTTCTTT. Its protein is CASSYVALQNTEAFF.